Detailed here is one T cell receptor beta chain. What it recognizes is unknown. The CDR3 is made up of 11 amino acids. Germline assignment: CDR1 SGHTA and CDR2 FQGNSA. The V end was cut by 5 bases, the J end by 7 bases, with 8 bases between. Here immunoSEQ multiplex PCR was the method, and the copy in TCRdb shows in-frame clones only, minus some. The sample holds approximately 20,000 clones; around 87% are singletons and the top ten take roughly 2.4%. The data derive from a study of chemoradiotherapy in HPV16-positive cancers. Findings and caveats of the study: For HPV16-positive patients, expanding HPV-responsive T cells associated with longer recurrence-free survival. Functional assays defining HPV-specific T cells used only a couple of HPV16-positive patients.

The origin of this receptor is a human donor with HPV-associated anogenital cancer. The chain joins TRBV7-2 to TRBJ1-2; D is unresolved. Here the sequenced sample was blood, taken from a patient who underwent chemoradiotherapy. The CDR3 nucleotides read TGTGCCAGCAGCCATGACATTGGCTACACCTTC. Protein product: CASSHDIGYTF.